The text below deals with one T cell receptor beta chain. Generated by immunoSEQ multiplex PCR, the TCRdb table keeps only in-frame clones and is missing some. The sample records about 660,000 clones, more than 75% being singletons. The sample comes from a study of shared T cell receptors in the human thymus. The ends were cut back, 3 bases at V and 5 bases at J, with 21 bases in the middle. This CDR3 spans 16 amino acids. The germline V gene encodes CDR1 SGHDT and CDR2 YYEEEE. The same sample was also studied in work on human thymus T cells. That report notes: Unrelated people showed highly overlapping thymic repertoires, related research reported.

This clonotype was obtained from a boy younger than two with a congenital heart defect. V is TRBV5-6 and J is TRBJ2-7, with TRBD1 as a possible D gene (6 bases). Sequencing was done on a sample of thymocytes. CDR3: CASSYSPRRGCDEQYF. The CDR3 nucleotides are TGTGCCAGCAGCTACTCACCACGCAGGGGATGTGACGAGCAGTACTTC.